The T cell receptor (beta chain) described here comes from a study of CD8 T cells in ankylosing spondylitis. Study-wide findings and caveats: Disease-linked clones bore a CD8+ phenotype and were relatively rare in peripheral blood. Typical of ankylosing spondylitis blood, it appeared, was a TCR beta motif of under 10 highly homologous variants. Within matched ankylosing spondylitis synovial fluid, disease-linked clones were reportedly significantly enriched.

This clonotype was seen repeatedly, ten times or more. The antigen remains undetermined. V lost 3 bases and J 2 bases, leaving 9 bases between the germline ends. There are 13 residues in the CDR3. Germline CDR1 is DFQATT and CDR2 is SNEGSKA (reference sequence). MiXCR, applied by TCRdb to the 5' RACE reads, yields one record per CDR3 protein. In the table there are around 890,000 distinct CDR3 sequences, roughly 10% of which are singletons. The sequence was collected from a male donor with ankylosing spondylitis. The specimen was blood, either unsorted or a sorted T cell fraction (not recorded which). This rearrangement joins TRBV20-1 to TRBJ2-3, with a tentative D call TRBD2 (6 bases). This CDR3 is CSASRDFTDTQYF. The CDR3 DNA reads as TGCAGTGCTAGTCGGGACTTCACAGATACGCAGTATTTT.